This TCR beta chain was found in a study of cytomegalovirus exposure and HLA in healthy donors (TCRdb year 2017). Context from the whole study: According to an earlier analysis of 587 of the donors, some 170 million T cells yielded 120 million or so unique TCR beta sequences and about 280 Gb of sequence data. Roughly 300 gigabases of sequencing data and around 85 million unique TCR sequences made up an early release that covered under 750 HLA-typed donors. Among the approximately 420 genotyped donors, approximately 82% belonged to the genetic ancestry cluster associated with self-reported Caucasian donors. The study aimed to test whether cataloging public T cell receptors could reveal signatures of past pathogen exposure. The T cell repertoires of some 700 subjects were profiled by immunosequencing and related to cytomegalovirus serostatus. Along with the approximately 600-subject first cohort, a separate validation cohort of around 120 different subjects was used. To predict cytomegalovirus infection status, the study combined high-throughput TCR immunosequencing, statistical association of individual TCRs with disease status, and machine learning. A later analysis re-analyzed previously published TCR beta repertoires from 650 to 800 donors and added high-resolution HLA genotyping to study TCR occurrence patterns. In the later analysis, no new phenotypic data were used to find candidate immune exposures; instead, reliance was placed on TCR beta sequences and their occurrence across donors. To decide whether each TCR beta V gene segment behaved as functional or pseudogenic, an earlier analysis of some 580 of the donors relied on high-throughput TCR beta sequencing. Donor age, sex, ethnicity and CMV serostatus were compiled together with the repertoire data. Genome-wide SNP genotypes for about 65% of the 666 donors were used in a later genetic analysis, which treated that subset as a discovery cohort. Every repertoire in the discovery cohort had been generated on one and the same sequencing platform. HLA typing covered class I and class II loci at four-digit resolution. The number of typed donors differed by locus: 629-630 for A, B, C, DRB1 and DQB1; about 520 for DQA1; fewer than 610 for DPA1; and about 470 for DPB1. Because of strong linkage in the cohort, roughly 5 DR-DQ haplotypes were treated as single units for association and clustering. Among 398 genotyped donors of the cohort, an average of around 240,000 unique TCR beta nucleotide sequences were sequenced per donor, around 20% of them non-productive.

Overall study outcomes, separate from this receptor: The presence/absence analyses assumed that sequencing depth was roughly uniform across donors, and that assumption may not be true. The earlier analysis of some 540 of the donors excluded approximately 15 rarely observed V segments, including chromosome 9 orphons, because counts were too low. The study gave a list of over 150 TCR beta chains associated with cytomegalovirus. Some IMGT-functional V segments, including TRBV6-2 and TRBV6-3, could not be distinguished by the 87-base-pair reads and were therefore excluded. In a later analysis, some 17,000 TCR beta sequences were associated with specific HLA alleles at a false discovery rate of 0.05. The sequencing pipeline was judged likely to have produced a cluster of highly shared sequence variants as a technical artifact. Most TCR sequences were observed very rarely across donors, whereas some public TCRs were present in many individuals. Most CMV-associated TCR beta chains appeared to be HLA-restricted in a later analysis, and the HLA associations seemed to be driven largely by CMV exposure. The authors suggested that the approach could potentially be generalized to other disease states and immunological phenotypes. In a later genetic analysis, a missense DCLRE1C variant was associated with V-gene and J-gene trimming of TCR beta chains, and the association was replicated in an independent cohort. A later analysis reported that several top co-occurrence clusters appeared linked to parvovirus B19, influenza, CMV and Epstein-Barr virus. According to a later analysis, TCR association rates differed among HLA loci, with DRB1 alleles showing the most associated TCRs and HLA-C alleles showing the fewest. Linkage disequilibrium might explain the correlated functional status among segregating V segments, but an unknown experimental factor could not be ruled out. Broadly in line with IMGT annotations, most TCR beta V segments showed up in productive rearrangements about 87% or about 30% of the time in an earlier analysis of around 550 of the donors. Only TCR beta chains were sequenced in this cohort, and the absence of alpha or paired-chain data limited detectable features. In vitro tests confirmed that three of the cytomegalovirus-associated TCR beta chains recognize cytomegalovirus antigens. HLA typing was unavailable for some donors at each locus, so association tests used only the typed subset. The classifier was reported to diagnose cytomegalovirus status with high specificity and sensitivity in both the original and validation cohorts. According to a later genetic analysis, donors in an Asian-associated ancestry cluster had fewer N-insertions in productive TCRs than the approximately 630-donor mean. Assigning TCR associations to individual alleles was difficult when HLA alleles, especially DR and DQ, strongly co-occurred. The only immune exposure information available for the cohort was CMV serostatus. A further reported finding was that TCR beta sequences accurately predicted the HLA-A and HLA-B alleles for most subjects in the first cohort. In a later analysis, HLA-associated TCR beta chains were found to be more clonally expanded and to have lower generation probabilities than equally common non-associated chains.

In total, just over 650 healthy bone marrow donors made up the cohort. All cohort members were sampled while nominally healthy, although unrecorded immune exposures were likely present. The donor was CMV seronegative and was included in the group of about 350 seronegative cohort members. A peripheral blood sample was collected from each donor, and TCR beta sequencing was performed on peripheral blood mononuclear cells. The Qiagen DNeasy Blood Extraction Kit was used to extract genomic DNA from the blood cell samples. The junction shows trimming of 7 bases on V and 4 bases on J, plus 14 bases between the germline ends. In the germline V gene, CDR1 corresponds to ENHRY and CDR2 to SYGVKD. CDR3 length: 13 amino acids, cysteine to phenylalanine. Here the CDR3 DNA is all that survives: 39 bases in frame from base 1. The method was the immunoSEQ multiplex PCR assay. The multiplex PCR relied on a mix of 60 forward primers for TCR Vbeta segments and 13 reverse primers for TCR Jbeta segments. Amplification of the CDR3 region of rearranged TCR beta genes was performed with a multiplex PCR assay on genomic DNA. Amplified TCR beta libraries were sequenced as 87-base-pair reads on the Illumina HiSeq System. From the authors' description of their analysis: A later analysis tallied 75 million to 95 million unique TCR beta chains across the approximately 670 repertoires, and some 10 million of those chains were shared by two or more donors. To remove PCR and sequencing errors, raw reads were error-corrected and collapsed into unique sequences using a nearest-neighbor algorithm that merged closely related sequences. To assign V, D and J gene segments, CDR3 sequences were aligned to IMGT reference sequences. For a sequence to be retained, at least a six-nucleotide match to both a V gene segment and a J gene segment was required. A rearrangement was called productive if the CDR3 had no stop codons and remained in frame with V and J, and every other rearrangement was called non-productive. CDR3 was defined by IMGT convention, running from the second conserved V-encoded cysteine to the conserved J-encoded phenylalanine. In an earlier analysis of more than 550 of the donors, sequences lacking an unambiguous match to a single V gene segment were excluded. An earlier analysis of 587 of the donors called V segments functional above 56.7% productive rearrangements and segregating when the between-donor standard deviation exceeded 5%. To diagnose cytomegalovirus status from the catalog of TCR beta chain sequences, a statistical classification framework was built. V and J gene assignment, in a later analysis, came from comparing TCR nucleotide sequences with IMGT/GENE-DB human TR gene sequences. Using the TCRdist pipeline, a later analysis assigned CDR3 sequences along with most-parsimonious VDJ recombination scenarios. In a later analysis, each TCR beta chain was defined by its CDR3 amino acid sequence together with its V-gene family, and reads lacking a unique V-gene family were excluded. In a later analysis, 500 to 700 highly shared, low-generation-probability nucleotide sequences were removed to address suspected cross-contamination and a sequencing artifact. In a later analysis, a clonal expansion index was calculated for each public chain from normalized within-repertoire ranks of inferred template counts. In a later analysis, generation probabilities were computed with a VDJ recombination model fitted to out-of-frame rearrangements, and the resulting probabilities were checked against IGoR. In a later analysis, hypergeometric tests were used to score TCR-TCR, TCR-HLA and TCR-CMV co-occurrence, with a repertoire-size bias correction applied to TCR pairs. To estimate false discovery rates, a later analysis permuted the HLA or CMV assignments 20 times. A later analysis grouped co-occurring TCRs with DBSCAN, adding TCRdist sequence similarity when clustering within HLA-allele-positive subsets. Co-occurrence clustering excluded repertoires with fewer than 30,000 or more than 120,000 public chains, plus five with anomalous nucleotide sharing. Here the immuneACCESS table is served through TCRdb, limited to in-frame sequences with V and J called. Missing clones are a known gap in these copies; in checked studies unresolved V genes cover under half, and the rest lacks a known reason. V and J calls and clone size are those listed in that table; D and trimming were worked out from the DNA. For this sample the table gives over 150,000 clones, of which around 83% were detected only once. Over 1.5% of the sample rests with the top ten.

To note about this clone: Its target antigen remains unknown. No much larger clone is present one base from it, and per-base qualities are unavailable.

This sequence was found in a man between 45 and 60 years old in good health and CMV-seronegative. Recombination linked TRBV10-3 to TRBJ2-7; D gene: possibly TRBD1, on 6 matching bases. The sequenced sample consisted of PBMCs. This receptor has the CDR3 CAIKDSTIYEQYF. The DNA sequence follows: TGTGCCATCAAGGACAGTACCATATACGAGCAGTACTTC.